The 20 T cell receptor beta chains below all came from one sample that was sequenced in a study of blood T cell repertoires in COVID-19. The protocol was immunoSEQ multiplex PCR, while the TCRdb copy is restricted to in-frame clones and leaves out a portion. The sample has around 200,000 clones; around four fifths are singletons. Sequenced sample: peripheral blood. These receptors were obtained from a woman aged 50 to 60 with acute or convalescent COVID-19.

This sequence joins TRBV5-6 and TRBJ2-4, with TRBD1 as a possible D gene (5 bases). V was shortened by 4 bases and J by 5 bases, with 13 bases between the two germline ends. There are 14 residues in the CDR3. Germline V gives CDR1 SGHDT, CDR2 YYEEEE. The CDR3 here is CASSLQGAENIQYF. The CDR3, as DNA: TGTGCCAGCAGCCTCCAAGGGGCTGAAAACATTCAGTACTTC.

V usage is TRBV6-1 and J usage is TRBJ2-3; 12 bases align to TRBD2. Germline V gene sequence: CDR1 MNHNS, CDR2 SASEGT. The CDR3 runs 18 residues. The J segment lost 2 bases and the V segment lost 3 bases, leaving 9 bases of the junction unmatched. CDR3 sequence reads: CASSETRLAGVATDTQYF. The DNA for the CDR3 is TGTGCCAGCAGTGAGACAAGACTAGCGGGAGTCGCCACAGATACGCAGTATTTT.

The genes are TRBV28 and TRBJ1-6, with D possibly TRBD1 on 5 matching bases. Trimming removed 7 bases at V and 6 bases at J, with 13 bases between. From germline, CDR1 is MDHEN and CDR2 SYDVKM. The CDR3 is 14 residues long. In nucleotides, the CDR3 is TGTGCCAGCAACCCCGGGGGAGGTAATTCACCCCTCCACTTT. Its translation is CASNPGGGNSPLHF.

DNA for the CDR3: TGTGCCAGCAGTGAGGTGGGGGCGACCTATAATTCACCCCTCCACTTT. Translating gives CASSEVGATYNSPLHF. This chain uses TRBV2 with TRBJ1-6; TRBD1 might be the D (6 bases). Trimming shortened V by 3 bases and J by 2 bases, and 11 bases separated the two germline ends. The CDR3 runs 16 residues. The germline CDR1 and CDR2 sequences are SNHLY and FYNNEI. The whole variable domain, remainder taken from reference TRBV2 and TRBJ1-6, is EPEVTQTPSHQVTQMGQEVILRCVPISNHLYFYWYRQILGQKVEFLVSFYNNEISEKSEIFDDQFSVERPDGSNFTLKIRSTKLEDSAMYFCASSEVGATYNSPLHFGNGTRLTVT.

This chain uses TRBV18 with TRBJ1-1; D ambiguous. The CDR3 is 14 amino acids. Per the germline V gene, CDR1 is KGHSH and CDR2 is LQKENI. Trimming cost V 4 bases and J 3 bases, with 12 bases left between them. CDR3 in DNA: TGTGCCAGCTCACTAACTACCCATGACACTGAAGCTTTCTTT. Translating gives CASSLTTHDTEAFF.

V and J are TRBV4-1 and TRBJ1-6; D is unclear. CDR3 length: 14 residues. Germline values: CDR1 MGHRA, CDR2 YSYEKL. V lost 0 bases to trimming and J lost 11 bases, with 11 bases between them. The CDR3 region is CASSQERHLAPLHF. Written as DNA, the CDR3 is TGCGCCAGCAGCCAAGAGAGGCACCTGGCACCCCTCCACTTT.

The rearrangement joins TRBV5-1 to TRBJ2-1; 7 bases match TRBD2. The trim removed 2 bases at V and 6 bases at J, leaving 14 bases unmatched. The length of the CDR3 is 17 residues. Germline V gene sequence: CDR1 SGHRS, CDR2 YFSETQ. CDR3 DNA sequence: TGCGCCAGCAGCTTCCCTCCCGGGCGGGAGTTCTTCAATGAGCAGTTCTTC. It encodes CASSFPPGREFFNEQFF.

This sequence joins TRBV5-1 and TRBJ2-5; 7 nucleotides line up with TRBD2. This CDR3 is built from 12 residues. Germline assignment: CDR1 SGHRS and CDR2 YFSETQ. V trimming: 4 bases; J trimming: 5 bases; junction bases outside the gene matches: 2. In DNA form, the CDR3 reads TGCGCCAGCAGCAGGGGAGGGGAGACCCAGTACTTC. The encoded protein is CASSRGGETQYF.

V gene TRBV9 combines with J gene TRBJ1-6; a weak D match, TRBD1 (6 bases). With 2 bases removed from V and 9 bases from J, the gap between germline ends came to 9 bases. In germline, CDR1 is SGDLS, CDR2 YYNGEE. CDR3 length: 13 amino acids. CDR3 in amino acids: CASSVIRGSPLHF. The CDR3 coding sequence is TGTGCCAGCAGCGTTATCAGGGGTTCACCCCTCCACTTT.

This clone was recorded only once. The chain joins TRBV9 to TRBJ1-3, with a possible D match to TRBD1 (6 bases). Germline V CDR1 and CDR2: SGDLS, YYNGEE. There are 16 residues in the CDR3. V lost 0 bases to trimming and J lost 4 bases, with 14 bases between them. The CDR3 here is CASSVEVDSVGNTIYF. The CDR3 DNA reads TGTGCCAGCAGCGTAGAGGTGGACAGCGTGGGAAACACCATATATTTT.

The chain is built from TRBV28 and TRBJ2-3; 7 positions agree with TRBD2. The V segment lost 3 bases and the J segment 3 bases; nucleotides outside the gene matches: 3. The CDR3 has 14 amino acids. The germline V gene has CDR1 MDHEN and CDR2 SYDVKM. Here the CDR3 reads CASSFPSGTDTQYF. The CDR3, as DNA: TGTGCCAGCAGTTTTCCTAGCGGTACAGATACGCAGTATTTT. Supplemented by reference TRBV28 and TRBJ2-3, the full variable domain reads DVKVTQSSRYLVKRTGEKVFLECVQDMDHENMFWYRQDPGLGLRLIYFSYDVKMKEKGDIPEGYSVSREKKERFSLILESASTNQTSMYLCASSFPSGTDTQYFGPGTRLTVL.

This clone was recorded only once. V usage is TRBV7-9 and J usage is TRBJ1-5; no clear D. The CDR3 loop spans 15 amino acids. CDR1 and CDR2 from the germline V gene are SEHNR and FQNEAQ (reference sequence). Trimming took 5 bases from V and 3 from J, leaving 14 bases between them. Here the CDR3 DNA reads TGTGCCAGCAGCCTCGCCGGGGTGGACAATCAGCCCCAGCATTTT. It translates to CASSLAGVDNQPQHF. The full variable domain, rest sourced from reference TRBV7-9 and TRBJ1-5, is DTGVSQNPRHKITKRGQNVTFRCDPISEHNRLYWYRQTLGQGPEFLTYFQNEAQLEKSRLLSDRFSAERPKGSFSTLEIQRTEQGDSAMYLCASSLAGVDNQPQHFGDGTRLSIL.

This clone occurred a few times. This chain uses TRBV5-4 with TRBJ1-6, with a possible D match to TRBD1 (6 bases). Trimming shortened V by 6 bases and J by 9 bases, and 19 bases separated the two germline ends. In germline, CDR1 is SGHNT, CDR2 YYREEE (reference sequence). The CDR3 sequence is 15 residues long. In nucleotides, the CDR3 is TGTGCCAGCACCCTTGGTGGGGGCGGACCTTCACCCCTCCACTTT. Protein: CASTLGGGGPSPLHF.

The sample holds a few counts of this clone. The chain couples TRBV27 to TRBJ1-5, with D possibly matching TRBD1 (5 bases). CDR1 MNHEY and CDR2 SMNVEV come from the germline V gene (reference sequence). The CDR3 runs 16 residues. Trimming removed 5 bases at V and 1 base at J, with 15 bases between. This CDR3 is CASSPRGGGSNQPQHF. The CDR3 coding sequence is TGTGCCAGCAGTCCAAGGGGAGGTGGCAGCAATCAGCCCCAGCATTTT.

This sequence joins TRBV3-1 (or the pseudogene TRBV3-2) and TRBJ2-5, with 11 bases fitting TRBD2. The CDR3 loop spans 15 amino acids. Per the germline V gene, CDR1 is LGHDT and CDR2 is YNNKEL (reference sequence). Trimming removed 4 bases from V and 5 bases from J; junction bases left unmatched: 6. The CDR3 sequence: CASSPGTSGPETQYF. The CDR3 region has the DNA TGTGCCAGCAGCCCGGGGACTAGCGGTCCTGAGACCCAGTACTTC.

This chain uses TRBV6-5 with TRBJ2-7; 13 bases fit TRBD2. After removal of 6 bases from V and 2 bases from J, the junction contained 1 base not matched to a gene. The length of the CDR3 is 14 residues. Germline-derived CDR1 and CDR2 are MNHEY and SVGAGI. CDR3 protein: CASRGLAGTYEQYF. CDR3 nucleotides: TGTGCCAGCAGGGGACTAGCGGGGACCTACGAGCAGTACTTC.

This rearrangement joins TRBV7-2 to TRBJ2-5; D is uncertain. CDR1 SGHTA and CDR2 FQGNSA come from the germline V gene. The V gene lost 5 bases and the J gene lost 5 bases, with 6 bases spanning the gap. This CDR3 region has 11 residues. In DNA form, the CDR3 reads TGTGCCAGCAGCCCTCGGGAGACCCAGTACTTC. It encodes CASSPRETQYF.

In nucleotides, the CDR3 is TGTGCCAGTAGTACCCGGACAGGCTCCAAAAACATTCAGTACTTC. Its protein is CASSTRTGSKNIQYF. V is TRBV19 and J is TRBJ2-4, with 7 bases matching TRBD1. CDR3 length: 15 amino acids. Germline V gene data show CDR1 as LNHDA and CDR2 as SQIVND (reference sequence). The trim removed 4 bases at V and 2 bases at J, leaving 5 bases unmatched.

This clone has a handful of counts. The chain carries TRBV5-1 and TRBJ1-2, with 7 nucleotides matching TRBD1. This CDR3 is 14 amino acids long. The germline gives CDR1 SGHRS, CDR2 YFSETQ. Losses at the gene ends were 1 base for V and 4 bases for J; bases not matched to a gene: 4. As DNA, the CDR3 is TGCGCCAGCAGCTTGAACAGGGGAGCCTATGGCTACACCTTC. As protein: CASSLNRGAYGYTF.

The rearrangement joins TRBV6-5 to TRBJ2-5; the match to TRBD2 covers 7 bases. The CDR3 is 14 amino acids. V dropped 2 bases and J dropped 5; count of bases not matched to a gene: 5. CDR1 is MNHEY, CDR2 SVGAGI, per germline. The DNA of the CDR3 is TGTGCCAGCAGTTACCTCGGGGGGTTTGAGACCCAGTACTTC. This translates into CASSYLGGFETQYF.